A single sample gave rise to the 30 T cell receptor beta chains below, sequenced in a study of T cells in Graves' hyperthyroidism and ophthalmopathy. Researchers amplified the TCR beta CDR3 regions from RNA transcripts. The TCR CDR3 first-round RT-PCR relied on the HTBI primer set. MiXCR was run by TCRdb on the multiplex PCR reads, yielding one entry per CDR3 protein. The sample holds hundreds of thousands of distinct CDR3 sequences, approximately 14% seen once. The material sequenced was blood. The receptors were sampled from a man aged 18 to 29 with Graves' ophthalmopathy.

This clonotype was seen at least ten times. The CDR3 DNA sequence: TGTGCCAGCAGCCCCCCCGGGGGCGCCAGATACTACGAGCAGTACTTC. Translated: CASSPPGGARYYEQYF. The chain combines TRBV7-9 with TRBJ2-7; D is perhaps TRBD1 or TRBD2 (6 bases each). The V gene's germline CDR1 is SEHNR and CDR2 FQNEAQ (reference sequence). The CDR3 consists of 16 residues. V lost 5 bases and J lost 3, with 20 bases in between. The variable domain in full, completed from reference TRBV7-9 and TRBJ2-7, reads DTGVSQNPRHKITKRGQNVTFRCDPISEHNRLYWYRQTLGQGPEFLTYFQNEAQLEKSRLLSDRFSAERPKGSFSTLEIQRTEQGDSAMYLCASSPPGGARYYEQYFGPGTRLTVT.

This clonotype was counted ten times or more. This chain connects TRBV6-1 to TRBJ2-3; D remains ambiguous. The CDR3 extends over 14 amino acids. Looked up from germline, CDR1 is MNHNS and CDR2 is SASEGT. The V end was cut by 5 bases, the J end by 5 bases, with 14 bases between. The CDR3 spells CASSQSMAVDTQYF. CDR3 in DNA: TGTGCCAGCAGTCAGTCGATGGCGGTAGATACGCAGTATTTT.

This clonotype was seen many times. The J gene is TRBJ2-7, the V gene TRBV29-1; 10 bases line up with TRBD1. The V gene end was trimmed by 6 bases and the J gene end by 6 bases; junction bases not matched to a gene: 8. Germline CDR1 and CDR2: SQVTM and ANQGSEA. This CDR3 has 13 amino acids. The CDR3 sequence is CSVRRDRGGEQYF. CDR3 bases: TGCAGCGTCCGCCGGGACAGGGGCGGCGAGCAGTACTTC.

CDR3 in DNA: TGTGCCAGCAGTGTTGTTACTGAAGCTTTCTTT. Its protein product is CASSVVTEAFF. The rearrangement joins TRBV25-1 to TRBJ1-1; D remains unclear. Trimming cost V 4 bases and J 5 bases, with 5 bases left between them. Germline CDR1 MGHDK, CDR2 SYGVNS. CDR3 length: 11 amino acids.

This clonotype was counted at least ten times. This sequence joins TRBV20-1 and TRBJ1-4, with unresolved D. This CDR3 has 14 amino acids. V lost 2 bases and J lost 4, with 11 bases in between. Looked up from germline, CDR1 is DFQATT and CDR2 is SNEGSKA (reference sequence). The CDR3 DNA follows: TGCAGTGCTAGAAACAGCCCTCTTAATGAAAAACTGTTTTTT. This codes for CSARNSPLNEKLFF.

The chain couples TRBV27 to TRBJ1-6, with a weak D call TRBD1 (5 bases). The germline V and J ends were trimmed by 5 bases and 7 bases, with 15 bases remaining between them. The CDR3 is 15 residues long. CDR1 and CDR2 (germline): MNHEY, SMNVEV (reference sequence). The CDR3 reads CASSRRGLFNSPLHF. The CDR3 DNA is TGTGCCAGCAGTAGGAGGGGCCTCTTCAATTCACCCCTCCACTTT.

There are a few counts of this clonotype. This sequence joins TRBV7-6 and TRBJ2-3, with 8 bases fitting TRBD2. Germline loops: CDR1 SGHVS, CDR2 FNYEAQ. The CDR3 extends over 13 amino acids. J lost 6 bases, V lost 7 bases, and 6 bases had no gene match. Written as DNA, the CDR3 is TGTGCCAGCAAATTAGCTAGCGGGGATACGCAGTATTTT. Translation gives CASKLASGDTQYF.

This chain connects TRBV20-1 to TRBJ2-7, with 7 bases identical to TRBD2. V lost 6 bases, J lost 2 bases, and 10 bases stayed unmatched. The CDR3 consists of 14 residues. Per the germline V gene, CDR1 is DFQATT and CDR2 is SNEGSKA (reference sequence). As DNA, the CDR3 is TGCAGTGCCCGGGATGGGGGGGGGACCTACGAGCAGTACTTC. This translates into CSARDGGGTYEQYF.

Ten or more counts support this clonotype. At one boundary the junction diverges from the germline segment, which might be a read error. The chain has TRBV6-1 and TRBJ2-5; 7 nucleotides align to TRBD1. Germline loops: CDR1 MNHNS, CDR2 SASEGT. The CDR3 has 16 amino acids. Here the CDR3 reads CASREGPTGIQETQYF. In DNA form, the CDR3 reads TGTGCCAGCAGAGAAGGTCCGACAGGGATCCAAGAGACCCAGTACTTC.

This clonotype showed up many times. V gene TRBV20-1 combines with J gene TRBJ2-7; possibly TRBD1 or TRBD2 for D (5 bases each). Germline V gene data show CDR1 as DFQATT and CDR2 as SNEGSKA (reference sequence). The length of the CDR3 is 14 residues. Trimming took off 4 bases at V and 0 bases at J, with 13 bases between the two ends. CDR3 bases: TGCAGTGCTACCGGGACGGAGAGCTCCTACGAGCAGTACTTC. It encodes CSATGTESSYEQYF.

This clonotype was seen repeatedly, ten times or more. The chain joins TRBV11-2 to TRBJ1-6; the D gene is possibly TRBD1 (5 bases). The V and J ends lost 3 bases and 0 bases respectively, with 12 bases between them. The CDR3 contains 17 residues. The germline CDR1 and CDR2 sequences are SGHAT and FQNNGV. The CDR3 reads CASSFDSASSYNSPLHF. In nucleotides, the CDR3 is TGTGCCAGCAGCTTTGACAGCGCCAGCTCCTATAATTCACCCCTCCACTTT.

The gene calls are TRBV7-2 and TRBJ1-2; possibly TRBD1 for D (5 bases). The V and J ends lost 1 base and 4 bases respectively, with 19 bases between them. Germline V gene lookup returns CDR1 SGHTA and CDR2 FQGNSA. The CDR3 loop spans 17 amino acids. The CDR3 DNA follows: TGTGCCAGCAGCTTAGTCCTGACGGCGGGGCTTCTCTATGGCTACACCTTC. The encoded protein is CASSLVLTAGLLYGYTF.

This clonotype was observed a handful of times. The chain couples TRBV7-3 to TRBJ2-2; D assignment may be TRBD1 or TRBD2 (5 bases each). V dropped 3 bases and J dropped 5 bases, with 7 bases sitting between them. This CDR3 is 13 amino acids long. CDR1 SGHTA and CDR2 FQGTGA come from the germline V gene. The CDR3 reads CASSLGETGELFF. The CDR3 bases are TGTGCCAGCAGCTTGGGGGAGACCGGGGAGCTGTTTTTT.

The rearrangement links TRBV19 to TRBJ2-1, with 10 positions matching TRBD2. The CDR3 consists of 18 residues. The germline V gene has CDR1 LNHDA and CDR2 SQIVND (reference sequence). J was trimmed by 4 bases and V by 3 bases; bases with no gene match: 12. The DNA for the CDR3 is TGTGCCAGTAGTATTTCTAGCGGGGGAGGGGGTATATACAATGAGCAGTTCTTC. This encodes CASSISSGGGGIYNEQFF.

In this sample, this clonotype turned up many times. This chain joins TRBV5-1 and TRBJ2-1, with 8 bases fitting TRBD2. This CDR3 spans 19 amino acids. J gave up 4 bases and V 3 bases, and 18 bases lay outside the gene matches. CDR1 is SGHRS and CDR2 is YFSETQ in the germline V gene. DNA of the CDR3: TGCGCCAGCAGCTGGACTAGCTTGGGTTTGGTTAGCTGGTACAATGAGCAGTTCTTC. It yields the protein CASSWTSLGLVSWYNEQFF.

This clonotype has a count of ten or more. This chain joins TRBV10-3 and TRBJ1-2; 7 positions agree with TRBD1. Trimming cost V 10 bases and J 3 bases; bases outside gene matches: 8. The CDR3 contains 13 residues. Per the germline V gene, CDR1 is ENHRY and CDR2 is SYGVKD. CDR3 region: CATLGQSDYGYTF. The DNA of the CDR3 is TGTGCCACCTTGGGACAGTCAGACTATGGCTACACCTTC.

This clonotype showed up many times. The CDR3 reads CASSQGWGGRNTGELFF. DNA for the CDR3: TGTGCCAGCAGCCAAGGCTGGGGGGGAAGAAACACCGGGGAGCTGTTTTTT. The chain recombines TRBV3-1 with TRBJ2-2; the match to TRBD2 covers 7 bases. Germline-derived CDR1 and CDR2 are LGHDT and YNNKEL (reference sequence). The CDR3 runs to 17 residues. The J segment lost 2 bases and the V segment lost 1 base, leaving 7 bases of the junction unmatched.

This clonotype was counted at least ten times. V and J are TRBV19 and TRBJ2-1, with TRBD1 matching 7 bases. Germline V gene sequence: CDR1 LNHDA, CDR2 SQIVND (reference sequence). CDR3 length: 15 residues. V was pared by 6 bases and J by 4 bases, with 9 bases of the junction left unmatched. The CDR3 here is CASSGQVLPYNEQFF. DNA of the CDR3: TGTGCCAGTAGCGGACAGGTCCTCCCATACAATGAGCAGTTCTTC.

This clonotype was observed a few times. The V gene is TRBV14, the J gene TRBJ1-6; 7 bases line up with TRBD1. J lost 7 bases, V lost 4 bases, and 7 bases had no gene match. CDR3 length: 15 amino acids. Germline loops: CDR1 SGHDN, CDR2 FVKESK. CDR3 region: CASSPYRGGNSPLHF. The DNA for the CDR3 is TGTGCCAGCAGCCCCTACAGGGGCGGGAATTCACCCCTCCACTTT.

In the case of this clonotype: A clone one base away is much larger, so this may be a read error. The chain recombines TRBV11-1 with TRBJ1-1; 9 bases match TRBD1. Germline V gene sequence: CDR1 SGHAT, CDR2 FQDESV (reference sequence). This CDR3 is built from 15 residues. CDR3 bases: TGTGCCAGCAGCGTAACAGGGGGCGGGTACACTGGAGCTTTCTTT. Translation gives CASSVTGGGYTGAFF.

This clonotype was picked up a small number of times. The junction shows a germline mismatch at one end, possibly a read error. The chain recombines TRBV12-3 or TRBV12-4 with TRBJ2-3; the D gene could be TRBD1 or TRBD2 (5 bases each). CDR3 length: 14 amino acids. Written as DNA, the CDR3 is TGTGCCAGCGGCCTAAGGGACGACACAGGTACGCAGTATTTT. It is translated as CASGLRDDTGTQYF.

This clonotype was seen ten or more times. For the CDR3, the DNA is TGTGCCAGCAGCCAAGATATCGGAAGCACAGATACGCAGTATTTT. Protein: CASSQDIGSTDTQYF. The chain is built from TRBV14 and TRBJ2-3; D is ambiguous. The ends were cut back, 0 bases at V and 0 bases at J, with 7 bases in the middle. This CDR3 comprises 15 residues. CDR1 and CDR2 from the germline V gene are SGHDN and FVKESK.

The V gene is TRBV12-5, the J gene TRBJ1-1; 9 bases map to TRBD1. The junction had 9 bases not matched to a gene; V was cut back by 5 bases and J by 8 bases. The germline CDR1 and CDR2 sequences are LGHNT and FRNRAP. CDR3 length: 14 residues. Here the CDR3 reads CASGPGTGTREAFF. CDR3 nucleotides: TGTGCTAGTGGTCCGGGGACAGGGACCCGGGAAGCTTTCTTT.

The table lists this clonotype with many counts. The V gene is TRBV6-1, the J gene TRBJ1-2; TRBD1 agrees at 10 bases. CDR3 length: 15 amino acids. V dropped 5 bases and J dropped 4; count of bases not matched to a gene: 7. Germline-derived CDR1 and CDR2 are MNHNS and SASEGT. The CDR3 protein is CASSQTGTGVYGYTF. CDR3 coding DNA: TGTGCCAGCAGTCAGACCGGGACAGGGGTCTATGGCTACACCTTC.

J is TRBJ2-5 and V is TRBV5-1; tentative D call: TRBD2 (6 bases). Per germline, CDR1 SGHRS and CDR2 YFSETQ. This CDR3 is 15 amino acids long. Trimming stripped 0 bases from V and 5 bases from J, with 14 bases between. In DNA, the CDR3 is TGCGCCAGCAGCTTGGCCAGACTAGGGCACGAGACCCAGTACTTC. Translated: CASSLARLGHETQYF. Full variable domain (outside the CDR3, taken from reference TRBV5-1 and TRBJ2-5): KAGVTQTPRYLIKTRGQQVTLSCSPISGHRSVSWYQQTPGQGLQFLFEYFSETQRNKGNFPGRFSGRQFSNSRSEMNVSTLELGDSALYLCASSLARLGHETQYFGPGTRLLVL.

This clonotype showed up many times. J is TRBJ2-7 and V is TRBV20-1; 7 bases map to TRBD1. With 2 bases clipped from V and 4 bases from J, the junction kept 5 bases outside the gene matches. The CDR3 covers 13 residues. Germline-derived CDR1 and CDR2 are DFQATT and SNEGSKA (reference sequence). CDR3 loop: CSARTSQGYEQYF. As DNA, the CDR3 is TGCAGTGCTAGAACCTCACAGGGGTACGAGCAGTACTTC.

This clonotype was observed at least ten times. The V gene is TRBV20-1, the J gene TRBJ2-5; TRBD2 agrees at 10 bases. The CDR3 contains 19 residues. Trimming cost V 0 bases and J 0 bases; bases outside gene matches: 13. Germline-derived CDR1 and CDR2 are DFQATT and SNEGSKA (reference sequence). The CDR3 DNA reads TGCAGTGCTAGAGATCCTTTGGCTAGCGGGAGAGGGGACCAAGAGACCCAGTACTTC. Translation: CSARDPLASGRGDQETQYF.

The chain combines TRBV5-1 with TRBJ2-7; 11 nucleotides match TRBD2. J gave up 5 bases and V 4 bases, and 2 bases lay outside the gene matches. Germline lookup yields CDR1 SGHRS and CDR2 YFSETQ. This CDR3 contains 13 residues. DNA for the CDR3: TGCGCCAGCAGCGCGGGACTAGCGGACGAGCAGTACTTC. This codes for CASSAGLADEQYF.

This clonotype was detected ten times or more. The chain employs TRBV3-1 and TRBJ1-5; D is unclear. This CDR3 spans 14 amino acids. The V gene's germline CDR1 is LGHDT and CDR2 YNNKEL (reference sequence). Trimming took 0 bases from V and 4 from J, leaving 7 bases between them. The CDR3 spells CASSQEWANQPQHF. The CDR3 bases are TGTGCCAGCAGCCAAGAATGGGCTAATCAGCCCCAGCATTTT.

This clonotype has a count of ten or more. The rearrangement joins TRBV30 to TRBJ1-6, with TRBD1 identical over 8 bases. The CDR3 covers 13 residues. J gave up 6 bases and V 4 bases, and 2 bases lay outside the gene matches. CDR1 GTSNPN and CDR2 SVGIG come from the germline V gene (reference sequence). DNA of the CDR3: TGTGCCTGGACGGACAGGGTTAATTCACCCCTCCACTTT. Protein product: CAWTDRVNSPLHF.